Following are 32 T cell receptor beta chains from one sample sequenced in a study of CD4 T cell repertoires in COVID-19. No culture step preceded sequencing of the ex vivo isolated memory T cells. The repertoire was sequenced with immunoSEQ multiplex PCR; TCRdb's copy has only in-frame clones and lacks some. The sample records fewer than 9,500 clones, around four fifths being singletons. Specimen: effector memory CD4+ T cells from blood, collected before the COVID-19 pandemic. Receptors originate from a human donor who had COVID-19.

The chain carries TRBV5-1 and TRBJ1-2, with D tentatively TRBD1 (6 bases). CDR3 length: 17 residues. Trimming removed 1 base from V and 6 bases from J, with 22 bases in between. Germline CDR1 SGHRS, CDR2 YFSETQ. CDR3 sequence (DNA): TGCGCCAGCAGCTTGCCACCTCCCTCGACAGGCCGGCATGGCTACACCTTC. This encodes CASSLPPPSTGRHGYTF.

This chain uses TRBV9 with TRBJ2-5; 7 nucleotides agree with TRBD2. The CDR3 contains 15 residues. The J segment lost 5 bases and the V segment lost 0 bases, leaving 7 bases of the junction unmatched. Germline loops: CDR1 SGDLS, CDR2 YYNGEE. The CDR3 sequence: CASSVGAGRGETQYF. CDR3 coding DNA: TGTGCCAGCAGCGTAGGAGCGGGGCGGGGGGAGACCCAGTACTTC.

The V call is TRBV28, the J call TRBJ1-3, with 10 bases lining up with TRBD1. J gave up 8 bases and V 2 bases, and 3 bases lay outside the gene matches. The CDR3 totals 14 residues. The germline gives CDR1 MDHEN, CDR2 SYDVKM. This CDR3 is CASSLKGQGYTIYF. The CDR3 nucleotides are TGTGCCAGCAGTTTAAAGGGACAGGGGTACACCATATATTTT.

The CDR3 loop is CASSLRPSGTDTQYF. In DNA form, the CDR3 reads TGTGCCAGCAGCTTAAGGCCCTCCGGCACAGATACGCAGTATTTT. This rearrangement joins TRBV7-3 to TRBJ2-3, with no clear D. The CDR3 sequence is 15 residues long. Germline V gives CDR1 SGHTA, CDR2 FQGTGA. The ends were cut back, 1 base at V and 1 base at J, with 9 bases in the middle.

The chain is built from TRBV11-3 and TRBJ2-1, with D perhaps matching TRBD2 (6 bases). Germline V gene lookup returns CDR1 SGHNT and CDR2 YENEEA. Trimming removed 4 bases at V and 10 bases at J, with 11 bases between. The CDR3 contains 12 residues. CDR3 region: CASSSGLSEQFF. The CDR3 region has the DNA TGTGCCAGCAGCTCGGGACTCTCCGAGCAGTTCTTC.

The genes are TRBV2 and TRBJ2-7, with a weak D call TRBD2 (5 bases). The CDR3 has 13 amino acids. Trimming stripped 10 bases from V and 0 bases from J, with 13 bases between. Per germline, CDR1 SNHLY and CDR2 FYNNEI. The CDR3 DNA sequence: TGTGCCATCCAGCGGAGGAGCTCCTACGAGCAGTACTTC. Amino acid sequence: CAIQRRSSYEQYF. Together with reference TRBV2 and TRBJ2-7, the CDR3 gives the full variable domain: EPEVTQTPSHQVTQMGQEVILRCVPISNHLYFYWYRQILGQKVEFLVSFYNNEISEKSEIFDDQFSVERPDGSNFTLKIRSTKLEDSAMYFCAIQRRSSYEQYFGPGTRLTVT.

The genes are TRBV6-5 and TRBJ2-7, with D possibly TRBD1 on 5 matching bases. CDR3 length: 14 amino acids. Germline CDR1 and CDR2: MNHEY and SVGAGI. V was shortened by 6 bases and J by 7 bases, with 19 bases between the two germline ends. The CDR3 spells CASSYATDPREQYF. CDR3 bases: TGTGCCAGCAGCTATGCGACAGACCCTCGGGAGCAGTACTTC.

This rearrangement joins TRBV2 to TRBJ2-5; TRBD2 aligns across 7 bases. Trimming at V came to 4 bases and at J to 0 bases, leaving 2 bases not matched to a gene. The length of the CDR3 is 14 residues. Germline loops: CDR1 SNHLY, CDR2 FYNNEI. CDR3 sequence reads: CASSVGTNQETQYF. In DNA form, the CDR3 reads TGTGCCAGCAGTGTGGGGACTAACCAAGAGACCCAGTACTTC.

A remark on this clone: One end of the junction does not line up with germline, which may come from a read error. V is TRBV7-9 and J is TRBJ2-1; 7 nucleotides agree with TRBD2. This CDR3 is 14 amino acids long. The V gene's germline CDR1 is SEHNR and CDR2 FQNEAQ (reference sequence). CDR3 sequence (DNA): TGTGCCGGCAGCCCAGGGAGGGACGGGAATGAGCAGTTCTTC. Its translation is CAGSPGRDGNEQFF.

V and J are TRBV19 and TRBJ2-7, with D possibly TRBD2 on 6 matching bases. Germline-derived CDR1 and CDR2 are LNHDA and SQIVND (reference sequence). The CDR3 has 13 amino acids. Between the trimmed V and J ends, which lost 6 bases and 1 base, there was a span of 10 bases. The CDR3: CASRGGLSYEQYF. In DNA, the CDR3 is TGTGCCAGTAGGGGAGGCCTGTCCTACGAGCAGTACTTC.

This clone was detected a few times. This chain connects TRBV7-8 to TRBJ1-5; TRBD1 is a possible D gene (5 bases). The CDR3 is made up of 15 amino acids. V was trimmed by 5 bases and J by 1 base, leaving 12 bases between them. Germline CDR1 and CDR2: SGHVS and FQNEAQ. This CDR3 is CASSDQGTSNQPQHF. In DNA form, the CDR3 reads TGTGCCAGCAGCGACCAGGGTACGAGCAATCAGCCCCAGCATTTT.

V usage is TRBV27 and J usage is TRBJ2-7, with 9 positions matching TRBD1. CDR3 length: 16 residues. The junction had 8 bases not matched to a gene; V was cut back by 3 bases and J by 2 bases. Germline assignment: CDR1 MNHEY and CDR2 SMNVEV (reference sequence). The CDR3 DNA sequence: TGTGCCAGCAGTTTTTCCGGGACAGGGCTAACCTACGAGCAGTACTTC. Encoded protein: CASSFSGTGLTYEQYF.

The V call is TRBV7-9, the J call TRBJ2-3; D is uncertain. Germline V gives CDR1 SEHNR, CDR2 FQNEAQ (reference sequence). The V gene lost 6 bases and the J gene lost 5 bases, with 9 bases spanning the gap. The CDR3 spans 12 residues. The CDR3 spells CASSRHEDTQYF. Written as DNA, the CDR3 is TGTGCCAGCAGTCGACACGAAGATACGCAGTATTTT.

The V and J genes are TRBV18 and TRBJ1-6, with D unclear. The CDR3 sequence is 16 residues long. Trimming shortened V by 5 bases and J by 0 bases, and 11 bases separated the two germline ends. Germline V gene lookup returns CDR1 KGHSH and CDR2 LQKENI. The CDR3 protein is CASSYTESSYNSPLHF. Written as DNA, the CDR3 is TGTGCCAGCTCATATACGGAGAGCTCCTATAATTCACCCCTCCACTTT.

The V and J genes are TRBV2 and TRBJ2-5; D not certain. The CDR3 has 14 residues. Looked up from germline, CDR1 is SNHLY and CDR2 is FYNNEI. Trimming took 3 bases from V and 5 from J, leaving 13 bases between them. CDR3: CASSEFGRTETQYF. The CDR3 nucleotides are TGTGCCAGCAGTGAGTTTGGTAGAACGGAGACCCAGTACTTC.

This chain's CDR3 is CASRGTGSSTEAFF. The CDR3 DNA is TGTGCCAGCAGGGGGACAGGGTCCTCCACTGAAGCTTTCTTT. The chain joins TRBV6-5 to TRBJ1-1; the match to TRBD1 covers 9 bases. With 6 bases clipped from V and 4 bases from J, the junction kept 6 bases outside the gene matches. The germline V gene encodes CDR1 MNHEY and CDR2 SVGAGI. The CDR3 spans 14 residues.

The rearrangement uses TRBV2 and TRBJ2-1; D gene unclear. Germline lookup yields CDR1 SNHLY and CDR2 FYNNEI. This CDR3 contains 14 residues. The ends were cut back, 6 bases at V and 0 bases at J, with 9 bases in the middle. CDR3 nucleotides: TGTGCCAGCAGCGTCAAGAGCTCCTACAATGAGCAGTTCTTC. Amino acid sequence: CASSVKSSYNEQFF.

The J gene is TRBJ2-7, the V gene TRBV7-6; the match to TRBD2 covers 16 bases. J gave up 3 bases and V 1 base, and 9 bases lay outside the gene matches. Germline loops: CDR1 SGHVS, CDR2 FNYEAQ. The CDR3 consists of 19 residues. The CDR3 sequence: CASSLGSGLAGGSDYEQYF. DNA for the CDR3: TGTGCCAGCAGCTTAGGATCGGGACTAGCGGGAGGGTCGGACTACGAGCAGTACTTC.

The chain joins TRBV7-3 to TRBJ1-6; 11 bases are shared with TRBD1. V was clipped by 2 bases and J by 10 bases; unmatched bases: 4. From germline, CDR1 is SGHTA and CDR2 FQGTGA. The CDR3 sequence is 15 residues long. The CDR3 protein is CASSLEGQGDSPLHF. The CDR3 DNA sequence: TGTGCCAGCAGCTTAGAGGGACAGGGGGACTCACCCCTCCACTTT.

The gene calls are TRBV13 and TRBJ2-3, with 11 positions matching TRBD2. Germline trimming cut 5 bases from V and 5 bases from J; bases unmatched to any gene: 3. The CDR3 has 14 amino acids. The germline V gene encodes CDR1 PRHDT and CDR2 FYEKMQ (reference sequence). The CDR3 DNA follows: TGTGCCAGCAGCCAAGGACTAGCGGGAGATACGCAGTATTTT. The encoded protein is CASSQGLAGDTQYF. The variable domain in full, with the rest retrieved from reference TRBV13 and TRBJ2-3, is AAGVIQSPRHLIKEKRETATLKCYPIPRHDTVYWYQQGPGQDPQFLISFYEKMQSDKGSIPDRFSAQQFSDYHSELNMSSLELGDSALYFCASSQGLAGDTQYFGPGTRLTVL.

This clone has just a few counts. V gene TRBV5-4 combines with J gene TRBJ1-3, with 11 positions matching TRBD1. Per the germline V gene, CDR1 is SGHNT and CDR2 is YYREEE (reference sequence). The CDR3 loop spans 19 amino acids. The J segment lost 2 bases and the V segment lost 4 bases, leaving 14 bases of the junction unmatched. CDR3: CASSTGQGAGSLPGNTIYF. In DNA, the CDR3 is TGTGCCAGCAGCACCGGACAGGGGGCCGGGTCTTTACCTGGAAACACCATATATTTT.

The V and J genes are TRBV5-1 and TRBJ2-3, with TRBD2 matching 10 bases. Germline values: CDR1 SGHRS, CDR2 YFSETQ. This CDR3 has 15 amino acids. The junction had 7 bases not matched to a gene; V was cut back by 5 bases and J by 4 bases. CDR3 in DNA: TGCGCCAGCAGGGAAGGGCTAGCGGGGGCAGATACGCAGTATTTT. It is translated as CASREGLAGADTQYF. The full variable domain, its missing parts supplied by reference TRBV5-1 and TRBJ2-3, is KAGVTQTPRYLIKTRGQQVTLSCSPISGHRSVSWYQQTPGQGLQFLFEYFSETQRNKGNFPGRFSGRQFSNSRSEMNVSTLELGDSALYLCASREGLAGADTQYFGPGTRLTVL.

The chain uses TRBV7-3 and TRBJ2-1; 9 bases are shared with TRBD2. The CDR3 runs to 16 residues. The J segment lost 8 bases and the V segment lost 4 bases, leaving 12 bases of the junction unmatched. Germline loops: CDR1 SGHTA, CDR2 FQGTGA. The CDR3 protein is CASSSEGRGGLDEQFF. CDR3 nucleotide sequence: TGTGCCAGCAGCTCCGAGGGGCGGGGGGGCCTGGATGAGCAGTTCTTC.

V is TRBV11-2 and J is TRBJ2-5, with TRBD1 as a possible D gene (5 bases). Germline lookup yields CDR1 SGHAT and CDR2 FQNNGV. The V gene lost 5 bases and the J gene lost 1 base, with 17 bases spanning the gap. The CDR3 covers 16 residues. CDR3 in DNA: TGTGCCAGCAGCCGCCAACAGAGTCAGGGCCAAGAGACCCAGTACTTC. Protein: CASSRQQSQGQETQYF.

This chain connects TRBV5-6 to TRBJ2-2; 13 bases match TRBD2. Unmatched junction bases numbered 3, after V lost 5 bases and J lost 2 bases. Germline CDR1 and CDR2: SGHDT and YYEEEE. The CDR3 consists of 16 residues. CDR3 residues: CASSRLAGGNTGELFF. The CDR3 DNA reads as TGTGCCAGCAGTAGACTAGCGGGAGGTAACACCGGGGAGCTGTTTTTT.

Here the CDR3 DNA reads TGTGCCAGCTCACCACCGACGACAGGGGAGCATGGCTACACCTTC. Its protein product is CASSPPTTGEHGYTF. The chain couples TRBV18 to TRBJ1-2, with TRBD1 matching over 8 bases. The germline gives CDR1 KGHSH, CDR2 LQKENI. The CDR3 sequence is 15 residues long. V lost 0 bases to trimming and J lost 6 bases; unmatched junction nucleotides: 6.

The chain employs TRBV6-5 and TRBJ1-2, with TRBD1 identical over 9 bases. CDR1 is MNHEY, CDR2 SVGAGI, per germline. Losses at the gene ends were 6 bases for V and 8 bases for J; bases not matched to a gene: 13. There are 15 residues in the CDR3. The CDR3 sequence: CASSLSGTGSEGYTF. CDR3 coding DNA: TGTGCCAGCAGCCTCTCCGGGACAGGGTCTGAGGGCTACACCTTC.

The chain links TRBV10-3 to TRBJ2-5, with D perhaps matching TRBD1 (5 bases). This CDR3 spans 14 amino acids. Trimming took 6 bases from V and 5 from J, leaving 16 bases between them. Looked up from germline, CDR1 is ENHRY and CDR2 is SYGVKD. The CDR3 sequence is CAIRMTASSETQYF. DNA for the CDR3: TGTGCCATCAGGATGACAGCATCGAGTGAGACCCAGTACTTC.

The chain is built from TRBV9 and TRBJ2-3; 10 bases agree with TRBD1. J was trimmed by 0 bases and V by 2 bases; bases with no gene match: 3. Looked up from germline, CDR1 is SGDLS and CDR2 is YYNGEE. The CDR3 is made up of 16 amino acids. The CDR3 sequence: CASSVRQGASTDTQYF. CDR3 nucleotide sequence: TGTGCCAGCAGCGTTAGACAGGGGGCGAGCACAGATACGCAGTATTTT.

The rearrangement joins TRBV11-2 to TRBJ2-5, with 12 positions matching TRBD2. This CDR3 has 16 residues. V lost 7 bases, J lost 5 bases, and 11 bases stayed unmatched. Germline V gives CDR1 SGHAT, CDR2 FQNNGV. The CDR3 DNA follows: TGTGCCAGCACCGAACTAGCGGGGGGTACTGGGGAGACCCAGTACTTC. Translated: CASTELAGGTGETQYF. Looking up the rest from reference TRBV11-2 and TRBJ2-5 gives the full variable domain: EAGVAQSPRYKIIEKRQSVAFWCNPISGHATLYWYQQILGQGPKLLIQFQNNGVVDDSQLPKDRFSAERLKGVDSTLKIQPAKLEDSAVYLCASTELAGGTGETQYFGPGTRLLVL.

This clone turned up a few times. The chain employs TRBV11-2 and TRBJ2-7; D possibly corresponds to TRBD2 (6 bases). This CDR3 spans 15 amino acids. Between the trimmed V and J ends, which lost 2 bases and 2 bases, there was a span of 13 bases. Germline-derived CDR1 and CDR2 are SGHAT and FQNNGV. In DNA, the CDR3 is TGTGCCAGCAGCTTACTCGGGACTGCAGCCTACGAGCAGTACTTC. Protein sequence: CASSLLGTAAYEQYF.

This clone showed up just a few times. The rearrangement links TRBV19 to TRBJ2-7; a possible D gene is TRBD2 (5 bases). CDR3 length: 14 amino acids. Germline V lookup: CDR1 LNHDA, CDR2 SQIVND (reference sequence). V gave up 8 bases and J gave up 2 bases, with 16 bases separating them. The CDR3 DNA follows: TGTGCCAGTCGATCGGCGGGTGTCACCTACGAGCAGTACTTC. Protein product: CASRSAGVTYEQYF.